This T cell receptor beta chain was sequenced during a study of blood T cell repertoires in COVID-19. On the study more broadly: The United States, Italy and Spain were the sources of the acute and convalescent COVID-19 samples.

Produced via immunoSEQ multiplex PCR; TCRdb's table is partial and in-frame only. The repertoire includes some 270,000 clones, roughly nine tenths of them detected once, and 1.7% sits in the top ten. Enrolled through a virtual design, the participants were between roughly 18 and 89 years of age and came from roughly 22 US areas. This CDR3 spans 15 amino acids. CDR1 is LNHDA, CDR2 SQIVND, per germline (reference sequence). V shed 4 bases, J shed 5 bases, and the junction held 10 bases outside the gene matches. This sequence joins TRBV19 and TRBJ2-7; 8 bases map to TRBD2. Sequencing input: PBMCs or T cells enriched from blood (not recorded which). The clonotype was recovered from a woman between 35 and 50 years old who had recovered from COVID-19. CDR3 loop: CASSTPGGGPNEQYF. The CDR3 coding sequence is TGTGCCAGTAGTACCCCCGGGGGGGGGCCCAACGAGCAGTACTTC.